Listed below are T cell receptor beta chains from one sample, sequenced in a study of CD8 T cells in Susac syndrome. TCRdb re-analysed the immunoSEQ multiplex PCR reads in MiXCR, keeping a single row per CDR3 protein. The table records 200,000 to 250,000 distinct CDR3 sequences, just under 95% of them present only once. The sequencing sample was made of CD4+ T cells from PBMCs. The receptor set was obtained from a human donor with multiple sclerosis. Both conserved end residues are part of each CDR3. Each record gives: D gene, CDR3 length, V gene, clone size, J gene, CDR3 protein, CDR3 DNA. The D gene is left open where the match is weak. Expanded clones get a size class; other rows say once, few or many, or leave the size out.

>.|12|TRBV13|.|TRBJ2-5
CASSRTLEAQYF
TGTGCCAGCAGCAGGACACTAGAGGCCCAGTACTTC
>.|14|TRBV3-1|.|TRBJ2-2
CASSQESLTGELFF
TGTGCCAGCAGCCAAGAGTCTCTCACCGGGGAGCTGTTTTTT
>.|13|TRBV6-5|.|TRBJ1-4
CASARGLNEKLFF
TGTGCCAGCGCCAGGGGCTTGAATGAAAAACTGTTTTTT
>.|13|TRBV12-3/TRBV12-4|.|TRBJ1-5
CASSFEGGQPQHF
TGTGCCAGCAGTTTTGAGGGGGGTCAGCCCCAGCATTTT
>.|13|TRBV3-1|.|TRBJ2-4
CASSQGQKNIQYF
TGTGCCAGCAGCCAAGGGCAGAAAAACATTCAGTACTTC
>.|15|TRBV6-4|.|TRBJ1-5
CASSVTEGSNQPQHF
TGTGCCAGCAGTGTGACAGAAGGTAGCAATCAGCCCCAGCATTTT
>TRBD2|15|TRBV2|.|TRBJ2-1
CASSWTSGRTSEQFF
TGTGCCAGCAGCTGGACTAGCGGGAGGACATCTGAGCAGTTCTTC
>TRBD2|14|TRBV7-3|.|TRBJ2-5
CASSLGGSGGTQYF
TGTGCCAGCAGCTTAGGAGGGTCGGGAGGGACCCAGTACTTC
>.|14|TRBV13|.|TRBJ2-3
CASSLDQGTDTQYF
TGTGCCAGCAGCTTAGACCAAGGCACAGATACGCAGTATTTT
>.|12|TRBV12-3/TRBV12-4|.|TRBJ1-1
CASSPPGLRAFF
TGTGCCAGCAGTCCTCCGGGACTCAGAGCTTTCTTT
>.|17|TRBV15|.|TRBJ2-2
CATSHLGSGLRTGELFF
TGTGCCACCAGTCACCTAGGGTCGGGTTTGAGGACCGGGGAGCTGTTTTTT
>.|13|TRBV2|.|TRBJ1-5
CASSSTGSQPQHF
TGTGCCAGCAGTTCCACAGGGAGTCAGCCCCAGCATTTT
>.|14|TRBV29-1|.|TRBJ1-2
CSVAERASLSDYTF
TGCAGCGTTGCGGAGAGGGCTTCCCTATCTGACTACACCTTC
>.|15|TRBV4-1|.|TRBJ1-1
CASSHLLRGKAEAFF
TGCGCCAGCAGCCATCTCCTCAGGGGTAAGGCTGAAGCTTTCTTT
>TRBD1|18|TRBV27|.|TRBJ1-6
CASSRDRGSGSYNSPLHF
TGTGCCAGCAGTAGGGACAGGGGATCCGGCTCCTATAATTCACCCCTCCACTTT
>TRBD2|15|TRBV5-1|.|TRBJ2-5
CASSLDSGGQETQYF
TGCGCCAGCAGCTTGGACAGCGGGGGCCAAGAGACCCAGTACTTC
>.|15|TRBV3-1|.|TRBJ1-6
CASSQVGRGNSPLHF
TGTGCCAGCAGCCAAGTTGGAAGGGGTAATTCACCCCTCCACTTT
>.|16|TRBV9|.|TRBJ2-2
CASSAGTGINTGELFF
TGTGCCAGCAGCGCGGGTACGGGAATAAACACCGGGGAGCTGTTTTTT
>.|16|TRBV7-9|.|TRBJ1-6
CASSSGTSYGRSPLHF
TGTGCCAGCAGTTCCGGGACCTCATACGGACGTTCACCCCTCCACTTT
>.|14|TRBV7-3|few|TRBJ2-1
CASSLGGTYNEQFF
TGTGCCAGCAGCTTAGGGGGCACCTACAATGAGCAGTTCTTC
>TRBD1|15|TRBV12-3/TRBV12-4|.|TRBJ2-3
CASRKEQGALDTQYF
TGTGCCAGCCGAAAGGAGCAGGGGGCTTTAGATACGCAGTATTTT
>.|18|TRBV5-1|.|TRBJ2-6
CASSLGGLVFSGANVLTF
TGCGCCAGCAGCCTCGGAGGATTAGTTTTCTCTGGGGCCAACGTCCTGACTTTC
>.|15|TRBV5-6|.|TRBJ1-1
CASSLYSGVGTEAFF
TGTGCCAGCAGCTTGTACTCAGGGGTCGGGACTGAAGCTTTCTTT
>TRBD1|13|TRBV11-3|.|TRBJ1-4
CASSVRGREKLFF
TGTGCCAGCAGCGTCAGGGGGCGTGAAAAACTGTTTTTT
>TRBD1|14|TRBV5-4|.|TRBJ2-5
CASSRRQGRETQYF
TGTGCCAGCAGCCGCCGACAGGGAAGAGAGACCCAGTACTTC
>.|13|TRBV12-3/TRBV12-4|few|TRBJ2-3
CASSFGLPDTQYF
TGTGCCAGCAGTTTTGGTCTTCCAGATACGCAGTATTTT
>.|15|TRBV12-3/TRBV12-4|.|TRBJ2-5
CASTLGSPTGETQYF
TGTGCCAGCACCCTAGGGTCTCCCACTGGGGAGACCCAGTACTTC
>.|15|TRBV9|.|TRBJ1-2
CASSALGTRSYGYTF
TGTGCCAGCAGCGCCCTCGGGACTAGGAGCTATGGCTACACCTTC
>.|14|TRBV6-2/TRBV6-3|.|TRBJ1-1
CASSYERANTEAFF
TGTGCCAGCAGTTACGAGAGAGCGAACACTGAAGCTTTCTTT
>.|15|TRBV27|once|TRBJ1-6
CASNSGHFYNSPLHF
TGTGCCAGCAACTCGGGACACTTCTATAATTCACCCCTCCACTTT
>.|15|TRBV30|once|TRBJ2-1
CAWSVRGPSYNEQFF
TGTGCCTGGAGTGTACGTGGACCTTCCTACAATGAGCAGTTCTTC